One and the same sample provided the 19 T cell receptor beta chains below, sequenced in a study of blood T cell repertoires in COVID-19. Libraries were prepared by immunoSEQ multiplex PCR; TCRdb keeps only in-frame clonotypes and omits some of them. The table lists 200,000 to 250,000 clones, 80% to 90% of them singletons, with less than 3.5% in the top ten. Sequencing input: peripheral blood. These receptors all come from a man in his thirties or forties with COVID-19, enrolled during active disease.

This clone has a single count. This chain joins TRBV27 and TRBJ2-5; no firm D call. Deletions cut 2 bases from V and 2 bases from J, with 12 bases between. The CDR3 runs to 15 residues. Germline V gene lookup returns CDR1 MNHEY and CDR2 SMNVEV (reference sequence). CDR3 loop: CASSLSGTSQETQYF. DNA for the CDR3: TGTGCCAGCAGTTTAAGTGGTACATCACAAGAGACCCAGTACTTC.

This clone was found once. This chain links TRBV5-4 with TRBJ1-5, with a tentative D call TRBD1 (5 bases). Germline V CDR1 and CDR2: SGHNT, YYREEE (reference sequence). CDR3 length equals 15 residues. Trimming left V 4 bases short and J 1 base short, with 12 bases between. The chain's CDR3 is CASSLGGGSNQPQHF. DNA of the CDR3: TGTGCCAGCAGCCTTGGGGGGGGGAGCAATCAGCCCCAGCATTTT.

This chain uses TRBV7-8 with TRBJ2-2; maybe TRBD2 (6 bases). CDR1 and CDR2 from the germline V gene are SGHVS and FQNEAQ. The CDR3 covers 16 residues. V gave up 5 bases and J gave up 1 base, with 14 bases separating them. CDR3 sequence: CASSPRTGVNTGELFF. CDR3 sequence (DNA): TGTGCCAGCAGCCCTAGAACGGGAGTGAACACCGGGGAGCTGTTTTTT.

This clone was seen only once. The chain is built from TRBV19 and TRBJ1-1; perhaps TRBD1 as D (6 bases). The CDR3 totals 15 residues. Germline CDR1 and CDR2: LNHDA and SQIVND (reference sequence). V dropped 5 bases and J dropped 5 bases, with 18 bases sitting between them. In nucleotides, the CDR3 is TGTGCCAGTAGTCCCATAGGGGGGGCGCGTACTGAAGCTTTCTTT. The encoded protein is CASSPIGGARTEAFF.

The CDR3 region is CASSPQTGGWTEAFF. The CDR3 DNA reads as TGCGCCAGCAGCCCCCAGACAGGGGGCTGGACTGAAGCTTTCTTT. V gene TRBV4-3 combines with J gene TRBJ1-1; 10 bases align to TRBD1. V lost 4 bases, J lost 5 bases, and 7 bases stayed unmatched. This CDR3 has 15 residues. CDR1 and CDR2 from the germline V gene are LGHNA and YSLEER.

This sequence joins TRBV5-8 and TRBJ1-4, with a possible D match to TRBD1 (6 bases). The germline V and J ends were trimmed by 6 bases and 5 bases, with 17 bases remaining between them. CDR1 and CDR2 from the germline V gene are SGHTS and YDEGEE. The CDR3 consists of 15 residues. The CDR3 sequence: CASKVYLTGNEKLFF. CDR3 nucleotides: TGTGCCAGCAAGGTGTATCTGACAGGCAATGAAAAACTGTTTTTT.

The chain employs TRBV12-3 or TRBV12-4 and TRBJ2-1; the D gene is possibly TRBD1 (5 bases). V was clipped by 8 bases and J by 4 bases, with 12 bases between them. The CDR3 length is 13 residues. CDR3 coding DNA: TGTGCCAGCGGGCCCACAGGTTACAATGAGCAGTTCTTC. It specifies CASGPTGYNEQFF.

This rearrangement joins TRBV10-3 to TRBJ1-1; a weak D match, TRBD1 (5 bases). V lost 10 bases, J lost 1 base, and 13 bases lay in between. Germline CDR1 is ENHRY and CDR2 is SYGVKD. The length of the CDR3 is 13 residues. The DNA of the CDR3 is TGTGCCACCCACACAGGAGCGAACACTGAAGCTTTCTTT. Its protein product is CATHTGANTEAFF.

The CDR3 spells CASSLVGARQETQYF. DNA for the CDR3: TGCGCCAGCAGCTTGGTGGGGGCCCGTCAAGAGACCCAGTACTTC. J is TRBJ2-5 and V is TRBV5-1; D perhaps matches TRBD1 (6 bases). CDR3 length: 15 amino acids. From germline, CDR1 is SGHRS and CDR2 YFSETQ. Trimming removed 0 bases at V and 2 bases at J, with 11 bases between.

This chain joins TRBV27 and TRBJ2-7; 10 bases match TRBD2. Germline loops: CDR1 MNHEY, CDR2 SMNVEV (reference sequence). Germline trimming cut 7 bases from V and 1 base from J; bases unmatched to any gene: 13. This CDR3 contains 17 residues. The CDR3 region is CASKISHASGGSYEQYF. The CDR3 nucleotides are TGTGCCAGCAAAATATCGCATGCTAGCGGGGGATCCTACGAGCAGTACTTC.

The rearrangement uses TRBV11-3 and TRBJ2-7; 11 bases are shared with TRBD1. The CDR3 has 16 residues. CDR1 is SGHNT, CDR2 YENEEA, per germline. Trimming at V came to 4 bases and at J to 5 bases, leaving 10 bases not matched to a gene. The CDR3 spells CASSSRGQGASNEQYF. The CDR3 nucleotides read TGTGCCAGCAGCTCCAGAGGACAGGGGGCGAGTAACGAGCAGTACTTC.

The CDR3 protein is CASSLERGTVGVQAFF. CDR3 in DNA: TGTGCCAGCAGCTTGGAACGGGGGACAGTGGGTGTACAAGCTTTCTTT. The rearrangement joins TRBV5-6 to TRBJ1-1; 7 positions agree with TRBD1. The CDR3 is 16 residues long. CDR1 is SGHDT, CDR2 YYEEEE, per germline. Trimming cost V 0 bases and J 9 bases; bases outside gene matches: 14.

The CDR3 protein is CASSQGAVRGNSPLHF. The CDR3 region has the DNA TGCGCCAGCAGCCAAGGGGCGGTTAGGGGTAATTCACCCCTCCACTTT. The gene calls are TRBV4-1 and TRBJ1-6, with D possibly TRBD1 on 5 matching bases. Germline assignment: CDR1 MGHRA and CDR2 YSYEKL. The CDR3 has 16 amino acids. Trimming pared 1 base from V and 6 bases from J, leaving 13 bases between.

V is TRBV11-2 and J is TRBJ1-1; 8 positions match TRBD1. After removal of 5 bases from V and 2 bases from J, the junction contained 7 bases not matched to a gene. The germline V gene has CDR1 SGHAT and CDR2 FQNNGV. The CDR3 runs 15 residues. The CDR3 loop reads CASSPSGTGNTEAFF. CDR3 in DNA: TGTGCCAGCAGCCCCTCCGGGACAGGAAACACTGAAGCTTTCTTT. Complete variable domain (other parts from reference TRBV11-2 and TRBJ1-1): EAGVAQSPRYKIIEKRQSVAFWCNPISGHATLYWYQQILGQGPKLLIQFQNNGVVDDSQLPKDRFSAERLKGVDSTLKIQPAKLEDSAVYLCASSPSGTGNTEAFFGQGTRLTVV.

In this sample, this clone turned up a few times. The chain has TRBV6-5 and TRBJ2-7, with 12 bases fitting TRBD1. The germline V gene encodes CDR1 MNHEY and CDR2 SVGAGI. Unmatched junction bases numbered 8, after V lost 2 bases and J lost 9 bases. CDR3 size: 15 residues. As DNA, the CDR3 is TGTGCCAGCAGTTACCTGAGGGACAGGGGGCTGTGGCAGTACTTC. Its protein product is CASSYLRDRGLWQYF.

V and J are TRBV10-3 and TRBJ1-5, with no clear D. V was clipped by 6 bases and J by 0 bases, with 6 bases between them. In germline, CDR1 is ENHRY, CDR2 SYGVKD. This CDR3 is built from 13 residues. CDR3 in amino acids: CAIRSDSNQPQHF. The CDR3 bases are TGTGCCATCAGGTCAGATAGCAATCAGCCCCAGCATTTT.

This chain uses TRBV11-3 with TRBJ2-7; 9 bases fit TRBD2. Per germline, CDR1 SGHNT and CDR2 YENEEA. With 5 bases clipped from V and 1 base from J, the junction kept 6 bases outside the gene matches. The CDR3 is 15 amino acids. DNA for the CDR3: TGTGCCAGCAGCCCGCGGGGGGGGTCATCCTACGAGCAGTACTTC. Amino acids: CASSPRGGSSYEQYF.

The V and J genes are TRBV5-4 and TRBJ1-4, with 9 bases lining up with TRBD1. The germline CDR1 and CDR2 sequences are SGHNT and YYREEE (reference sequence). Unmatched junction bases numbered 4, after V lost 3 bases and J lost 7 bases. This CDR3 is 14 amino acids long. This CDR3 reads CASSSGQGIEKLFF. The CDR3 nucleotides are TGTGCCAGCAGCTCTGGACAGGGGATTGAAAAACTGTTTTTT.

V is TRBV28 and J is TRBJ2-1; 9 bases map to TRBD1. There are 15 residues in the CDR3. The germline V gene encodes CDR1 MDHEN and CDR2 SYDVKM. Trimming removed 7 bases from V and 4 bases from J; junction bases left unmatched: 8. The CDR3 loop reads CASISGTGLYNEQFF. DNA for the CDR3: TGTGCCAGCATTTCCGGGACAGGGTTATACAATGAGCAGTTCTTC.